One sample yielded the 10 T cell receptor beta chains listed below, sequenced in a study of tumor-infiltrating lymphocytes in localized non-small cell lung cancer. The table came from immunoSEQ multiplex PCR; TCRdb's copy has only in-frame clones and leaves some out. Of nearly 9,500 clones listed, around 77% were seen once; the top ten hold 15% to 20%. Sequencing was carried out using uninvolved lung tissue not adjacent to the tumor. The source is a human donor with non-small cell lung cancer.

This clone is judged medium-sized. The CDR3 region is CASSLQGAAGNTIYF. CDR3 DNA sequence: TGTGCCAGCAGCTTACAGGGGGCCGCTGGAAACACCATATATTTT. V gene TRBV7-9 combines with J gene TRBJ1-3, with TRBD1 matching over 8 bases. Germline assignment: CDR1 SEHNR and CDR2 FQNEAQ (reference sequence). V trimming: 2 bases; J trimming: 2 bases; junction bases outside the gene matches: 2. The CDR3 runs to 15 residues.

This clone was counted a few times. The chain joins TRBV7-9 to TRBJ1-2; D is unclear. Per germline, CDR1 SEHNR and CDR2 FQNEAQ (reference sequence). This CDR3 has 13 residues. Trimming left V 8 bases short and J 4 bases short, with 14 bases between. The CDR3 nucleotides are TGTGCCAGCTACCTTCTTTCTAGCTATGGCTACACCTTC. Protein sequence: CASYLLSSYGYTF. Variable domain in full (rest from reference TRBV7-9 and TRBJ1-2): DTGVSQNPRHKITKRGQNVTFRCDPISEHNRLYWYRQTLGQGPEFLTYFQNEAQLEKSRLLSDRFSAERPKGSFSTLEIQRTEQGDSAMYLCASYLLSSYGYTFGSGTRLTVV.

V gene TRBV5-1 combines with J gene TRBJ2-3; either TRBD1 or TRBD2 may fit D (6 bases each). Germline V gene lookup returns CDR1 SGHRS and CDR2 YFSETQ. Trimming shortened V by 4 bases and J by 1 base, and 13 bases separated the two germline ends. This CDR3 spans 15 amino acids. CDR3 nucleotide sequence: TGCGCCAGCAGCCCGGGAGCAGGGGGCACAGATACGCAGTATTTT. Translated: CASSPGAGGTDTQYF.

J is TRBJ1-2 and V is TRBV7-2; D gene unclear. V was cut by 2 bases and J by 3 bases, with 7 bases left in between. The CDR3 has 13 residues. Germline CDR1 and CDR2: SGHTA and FQGNSA. The CDR3: CASSLSLDYGYTF. The DNA for the CDR3 is TGTGCCAGCAGCTTAAGCTTAGACTATGGCTACACCTTC.

The chain combines TRBV4-2 with TRBJ2-5; D is perhaps TRBD2 (6 bases). This CDR3 region has 16 residues. Trimming shortened V by 4 bases and J by 3 bases, and 18 bases separated the two germline ends. CDR1 is LGHNA, CDR2 YNFKEQ, per germline. CDR3 bases: TGTGCCAGCAGCCGCGCCGGACTTAGCGGAGAAGAGACCCAGTACTTC. Amino acid sequence: CASSRAGLSGEETQYF.

The chain uses TRBV9 and TRBJ2-7, with TRBD1 matching 9 bases. Germline CDR1 SGDLS, CDR2 YYNGEE. V lost 6 bases and J lost 5; bases outside the gene matches: 9. This CDR3 region has 14 residues. The CDR3 DNA reads as TGTGCCAGCACCCCGGGACAGGGACAACACGAGCAGTACTTC. Amino acids: CASTPGQGQHEQYF. Complete variable domain (other parts from reference TRBV9 and TRBJ2-7): DSGVTQTPKHLITATGQRVTLRCSPRSGDLSVYWYQQSLDQGLQFLIQYYNGEERAKGNILERFSAQQFPDLHSELNLSSLELGDSALYFCASTPGQGQHEQYFGPGTRLTVT.

The chain recombines TRBV10-3 with TRBJ2-3; TRBD2 matches at 10 bases. CDR1 and CDR2 (germline): ENHRY, SYGVKD. The CDR3 has 19 residues. The V and J ends lost 2 bases and 2 bases, in that order; junction bases with no gene match: 13. In DNA, the CDR3 is TGTGCCATCAGTGAGCCCGTAGCGGGGGGCCGGACTTACACAGATACGCAGTATTTT. Translation gives CAISEPVAGGRTYTDTQYF.

The V gene is TRBV6-6, the J gene TRBJ2-3; either TRBD1 or TRBD2 may fit D (5 bases each). Germline-derived CDR1 and CDR2 are MNHNY and SVGAGI (reference sequence). The V end lost 6 bases, the J end lost 2 bases, and 12 bases lay between the germline ends. The CDR3 loop spans 14 amino acids. The CDR3 coding sequence is TGTGCCAGCAGGCCGGGACGGACCACAGATACGCAGTATTTT. Translation: CASRPGRTTDTQYF.

This rearrangement joins TRBV2 to TRBJ1-4; D might be TRBD1 (6 bases). This CDR3 region has 14 residues. Trimming took off 4 bases at V and 5 bases at J, with 11 bases between the two ends. Germline CDR1 is SNHLY and CDR2 is FYNNEI. CDR3 nucleotides: TGTGCCAGCAGTGTCCCCGGGGGCAATGAAAAACTGTTTTTT. Amino acid sequence: CASSVPGGNEKLFF. Combining the CDR3 with reference TRBV2 and TRBJ1-4 gives the whole variable domain EPEVTQTPSHQVTQMGQEVILRCVPISNHLYFYWYRQILGQKVEFLVSFYNNEISEKSEIFDDQFSVERPDGSNFTLKIRSTKLEDSAMYFCASSVPGGNEKLFFGSGTQLSVL.

The chain combines TRBV9 with TRBJ2-1, with TRBD2 matching over 7 bases. The junction had 3 bases not matched to a gene; V was cut back by 0 bases and J by 0 bases. CDR3 length: 16 amino acids. Germline values: CDR1 SGDLS, CDR2 YYNGEE. This chain's CDR3 is CASSVGGGSSYNEQFF. CDR3 sequence (DNA): TGTGCCAGCAGCGTAGGCGGCGGGAGCTCCTACAATGAGCAGTTCTTC.